This T cell receptor (beta chain) comes out of a study of breast tumors, draining lymph nodes, adjacent tissues (dated by TCRdb to the mid-2010s). For the wider study: TCR beta repertoires were compared across tumor, adjacent nontumor tissue and axillary lymph nodes obtained from breast cancer patients. The study was designed to assess the relationships and possible T-cell exchange between tumor, surrounding tissue and draining lymph node repertoires in human breast cancer.

This clonotype has ten or more counts. The antigen it recognizes is unknown. Per-base quality was not reported, and no clone a single base away is much larger than it. Sequenced using an Illumina HiSeq 2000. Multiplex PCR amplification was used to build the TCR beta chain libraries. High-throughput sequencing was used to analyze the amplified TCR beta chain products. The public reads were run again by TCRdb, first through fastp at Q25 and then through MiXCR, and only productive beta chains were kept. Rows merge per CDR3 protein into single entries with the most common DNA and genes. This sample has around 290,000 distinct CDR3 sequences in its table, and more than 30% of those were observed once. The ten largest clones capture over 0.95% of the sample. The axillary draining lymph nodes of breast cancer patients were the source of the lymph node samples. What the work shows at the level of the full study, not this receptor alone: Tumor T-cell repertoires showed less diversity than lymph node repertoires and more diversity than nontumor tissue repertoires, and tumor T-cell repertoires showed preferential V and J gene usage. A scenario in which most tumor T cells derive from the lymph node and then expand within tumor tissue was judged to be consistent with the data. In luminal-like breast cancer, tumor and nontumor tissue repertoires resembled each other significantly more than in basal-like breast cancer. The study presented the conclusion that tumor T cells originate in lymph nodes as consistent with a hypothesis, not as something directly demonstrated.

Material: axillary lymph node tissue. The clonotype comes from a female donor with breast cancer. Some clones in this sample may be carry-over from other donors' samples.

The CDR3 reads CASSSGGASGTNEQFF. The nucleotide sequence reads TGTGCCAGCAGCTCCGGTGGGGCTAGCGGGACGAATGAGCAGTTCTTC. Recombination linked TRBV5-8 to TRBJ2-1; 9 middle bases align to TRBD2. Counted from cysteine to phenylalanine, this CDR3 has 16 amino acids. Kept here is only the CDR3 DNA, which spans 48 bases and is read in frame from base 1. CDR1 and CDR2, looked up from the germline V gene, are SGHTS and YDEGEE. The junction shows trimming of 3 bases on V and 7 bases on J, and the gene matches do not reach 11 bases of it. Reference TRBV5-8 and TRBJ2-1 proteins supply the regions before and after the CDR3; the full variable domain is: EAGVTQSPTHLIKTRGQQATLRCSPISGHTSVYWYQQALGLGLQFLLWYDEGEERNRGNFPPRFSGRQFPNYSSELNVNALELEDSALYLCASSSGGASGTNEQFFGPGTRLTVL.